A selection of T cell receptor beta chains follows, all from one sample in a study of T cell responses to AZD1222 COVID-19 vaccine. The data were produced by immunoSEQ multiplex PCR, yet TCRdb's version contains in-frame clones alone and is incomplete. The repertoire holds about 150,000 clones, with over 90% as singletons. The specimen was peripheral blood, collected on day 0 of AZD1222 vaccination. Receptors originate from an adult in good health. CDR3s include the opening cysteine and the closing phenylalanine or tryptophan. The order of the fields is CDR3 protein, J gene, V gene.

CASRYTGELFF,TRBJ2-2,TRBV28
CASSELGQGERGYTF,TRBJ1-2,TRBV19
CASSLGAAGAETQYF,TRBJ2-5,TRBV5-6
CASRGQGLANEKLFF,TRBJ1-4,TRBV6-4
CASSIVGPNEKLFF,TRBJ1-4,TRBV19
CASSVDPGAYNEQFF,TRBJ2-1,TRBV9
CAWTPDRLDTEAFF,TRBJ1-1,TRBV30
CASSLESRGSTDTQYF,TRBJ2-3,TRBV5-1
CASSRDSYEQYF,TRBJ2-7,TRBV28
CASSIRDRGYEQYF,TRBJ2-7,TRBV19
CASSLSETGYEKLFF,TRBJ1-4,TRBV18
CASSLYGGEKLFF,TRBJ1-4,TRBV5-1
CATSRDRAQETQYF,TRBJ2-5,TRBV15
CASSWDRGSSGANVLTF,TRBJ2-6,TRBV2
CASSLEGQAVGELFF,TRBJ2-2,TRBV7-9
CASIPGQGGSPQHF,TRBJ1-5,TRBV19
CAWSERLTEAFF,TRBJ1-1,TRBV30
CASSQVGGLGKNIQYF,TRBJ2-4,TRBV4-1
CATSNDRGSAFF,TRBJ1-1,TRBV15
CAILGSGMYEQYF,TRBJ2-7,TRBV10-3
CASSYSGSTVNYGYTF,TRBJ1-2,TRBV6-5
CASIGTGGYNEQFF,TRBJ2-1,TRBV2
CASSLLGSGTQYF,TRBJ2-5,TRBV5-4
CASSQDHSGNTIYF,TRBJ1-3,TRBV3-1/TRBV3-2
CAWSSLQGSTNEKLFF,TRBJ1-4,TRBV30
CASSPYTGLGTEAFF,TRBJ1-1,TRBV21-1
CASSRSGADYGYTF,TRBJ1-2,TRBV11-1
CASSVEGSTEAFF,TRBJ1-1,TRBV2
CASSASRDHGYTF,TRBJ1-2,TRBV2
CASSQPYYGYTF,TRBJ1-2,TRBV23-1
CASSQDREGTGELFF,TRBJ2-2,TRBV19
CASSLGDRTDTQYF,TRBJ2-3,TRBV5-1
CASSLGVRQVNTEAFF,TRBJ1-1,TRBV5-1
CASSSQTDTEAFF,TRBJ1-1,TRBV3-1/TRBV3-2
CASSIDWSTDTQYF,TRBJ2-3,TRBV19
CASSGVRTEAFF,TRBJ1-1,TRBV5-1
CASTMLRGRNTIYF,TRBJ1-3,TRBV7-2
CASSVTEQGNYGYTF,TRBJ1-2,TRBV6-4
CASSFPLTGGDYGYTF,TRBJ1-2,TRBV5-1
CASSPDRGWDGYTF,TRBJ1-2,TRBV28
CASSDSQNSPLHF,TRBJ1-6,TRBV9
CASSAGQLNTEAFF,TRBJ1-1,TRBV5-1
CASSQERTGVQPQHF,TRBJ1-5,TRBV4-1
CASSVGAGGGYEQFF,TRBJ2-1,TRBV9
CASTLGSNTGELFF,TRBJ2-2,TRBV2
CAISEFMNTEAFF,TRBJ1-1,TRBV10-3